This T cell receptor beta chain was identified during a study of CD8 T cells in Susac syndrome. Those who served as multiple sclerosis controls were treatment-naive patients with stable or active relapsing-remitting disease. RNA amounts of about 0.5 to 1 ug underwent reverse transcription with random hexamers. A multiplex approach, immunoSEQ multiplex PCR, amplified TCR beta CDR3 across 54 Vbeta and 13 Jbeta. MiXCR, run by TCRdb on the immunoSEQ multiplex PCR reads, gives a single entry per CDR3 protein. The data contain 250,000 to 300,000 distinct CDR3 sequences, 75% to 85% of them seen just once; the ten biggest clones take up around 0.2%. The TCR originated in a human donor with multiple sclerosis. The material sequenced was CD8+ T cells from PBMCs.

The CDR3 nucleotides are TGTGCCAGCAGCAGGGAGGTGTACAATGAGCAGTTCTTC. Residues: CASSREVYNEQFF. The chain joins TRBV6-2 or TRBV6-3 to TRBJ2-1; perhaps TRBD2 as D (6 bases). The CDR3 has 13 amino acids. The germline V and J ends were trimmed by 6 bases and 4 bases, with 10 bases remaining between them. CDR1 is MNHEY, CDR2 SVGEGT, per germline.